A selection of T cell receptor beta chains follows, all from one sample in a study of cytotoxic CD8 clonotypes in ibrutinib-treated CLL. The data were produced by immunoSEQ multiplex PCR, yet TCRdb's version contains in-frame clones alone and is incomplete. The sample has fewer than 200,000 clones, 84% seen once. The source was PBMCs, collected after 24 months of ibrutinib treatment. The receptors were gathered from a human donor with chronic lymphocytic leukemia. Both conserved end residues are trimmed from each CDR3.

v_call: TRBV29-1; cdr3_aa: SALVGSGSPLH
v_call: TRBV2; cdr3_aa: ASRRQGKDYGYT
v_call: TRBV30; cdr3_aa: AWSVSLYEQY
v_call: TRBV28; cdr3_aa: ASSHRGTNYGYT
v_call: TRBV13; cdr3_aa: ASSLGQGKTEAF
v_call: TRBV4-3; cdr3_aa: ASSQGWGNYGYT
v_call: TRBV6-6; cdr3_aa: ASSYSGQTYEQY
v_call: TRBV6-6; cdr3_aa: ASSYVSGGPAETQY
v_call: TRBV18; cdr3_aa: ASSPEMGGYT
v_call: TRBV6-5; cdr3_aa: ASSQGGAGYEQF
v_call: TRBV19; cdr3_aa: ASSIGAEWNEKLF
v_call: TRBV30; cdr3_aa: AWSYGTREVDTQY
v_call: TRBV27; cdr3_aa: ASGAAGRETQY
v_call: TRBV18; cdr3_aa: ASSPQQDLSGNTIY
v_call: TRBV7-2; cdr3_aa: ASSWTGSGELF
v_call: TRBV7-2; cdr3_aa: ASSSGWGSNEKLF
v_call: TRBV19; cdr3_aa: ASSTRGSGANVLT
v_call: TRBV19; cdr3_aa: ASSPGFYGYT
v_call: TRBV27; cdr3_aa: ASSGLGQIDQETQY
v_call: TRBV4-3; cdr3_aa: ASSQAGQPPSEQY
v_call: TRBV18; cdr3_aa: ASSPPSGMHSPLH
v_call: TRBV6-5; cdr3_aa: ASSYRQSSGNTIY
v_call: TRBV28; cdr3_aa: ASSRKYEQY
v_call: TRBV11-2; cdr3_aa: ASSLGQSTDTQY
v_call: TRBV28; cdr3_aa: ATQITRGTDTQY
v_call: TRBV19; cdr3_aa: ASSPGTGSSTETQY
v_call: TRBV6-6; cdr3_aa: ASSPPSAVTYEQY
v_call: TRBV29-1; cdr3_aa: SVETSGTGPLGELF
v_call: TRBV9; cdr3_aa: ASSPHPGESSEETQY
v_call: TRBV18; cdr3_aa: ASSWGATGELF
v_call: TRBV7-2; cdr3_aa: ASSTQPGAGTEAF
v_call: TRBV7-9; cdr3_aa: ASSLTRDYEQY
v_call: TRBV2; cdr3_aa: ASSLLAGGRDEQF
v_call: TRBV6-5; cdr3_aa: ASSRTGGNSPLH
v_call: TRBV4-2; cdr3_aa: ASSQDFEQMHYGYT
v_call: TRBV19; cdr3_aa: ASSIKQFGTGYYEQY
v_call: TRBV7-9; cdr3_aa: ASSCPLCGNEQF
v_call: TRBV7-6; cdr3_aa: ASSLTSGTSGVHEQY
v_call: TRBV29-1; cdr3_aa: SVEEVGTKPISY
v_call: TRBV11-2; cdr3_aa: ASSLASGWGNGLIEQY
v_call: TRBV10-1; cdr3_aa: ASSVLTVKNEKLF
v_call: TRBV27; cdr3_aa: ASRGTGYYNEQF
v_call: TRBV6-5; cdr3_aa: ASSRVIGQPQH
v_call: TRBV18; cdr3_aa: ASSPNSGVNTEAF
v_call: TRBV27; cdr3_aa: ASSLLGGLGEKLF
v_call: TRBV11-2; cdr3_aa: ASSGTGGAYEQY
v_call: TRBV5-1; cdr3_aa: ASSFWTDTSGYT
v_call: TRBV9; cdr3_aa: ASSVGAGGNQPQH
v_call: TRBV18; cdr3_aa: ASSPDRGLGEQF
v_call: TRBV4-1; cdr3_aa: ASSQARGIRDTEAF